These 21 T cell receptor beta chains originate from one sample sequenced in a study of shared clonotypes between healthy human individuals. Some clones are missing from TCRdb's copy, which holds only in-frame ones; the method was immunoSEQ multiplex PCR. This sample has 300,000 to 400,000 clones, with roughly 70% found just once. The sequencing input was memory CD4+ T cells sorted from blood. The sample's subset: CD45RA-negative fraction. The receptor set was obtained from a man aged 30 to 39 in good health.

The chain is built from TRBV10-1 and TRBJ2-3, with D perhaps TRBD2 (5 bases). The CDR3 covers 15 residues. CDR1 and CDR2 (germline): WNHNN, SYGVQD (reference sequence). Trimming cost V 0 bases and J 0 bases, with 7 bases left between them. The CDR3 nucleotides read TGCGCCAGCAGTGAGTCCGGGGTTAGCACAGATACGCAGTATTTT. Protein: CASSESGVSTDTQYF.

As DNA, the CDR3 is TGTGCCAGCAGCTTAGGATCGTTAGCGGGTCCGGCCGAGCAGTACTTC. Encoded protein: CASSLGSLAGPAEQYF. V gene TRBV11-1 combines with J gene TRBJ2-7; 7 nucleotides line up with TRBD2. V trimming: 1 base; J trimming: 6 bases; junction bases outside the gene matches: 12. Germline V gene data show CDR1 as SGHAT and CDR2 as FQDESV (reference sequence). This CDR3 comprises 16 residues.

V gene TRBV5-1 combines with J gene TRBJ2-7, with D perhaps TRBD1 or TRBD2 (5 bases each). The CDR3 runs 15 residues. The V gene's germline CDR1 is SGHRS and CDR2 YFSETQ. The V end was cut by 0 bases, the J end by 0 bases, with 10 bases between. The CDR3 loop is CASSLATEGSYEQYF. The CDR3 bases are TGCGCCAGCAGCTTGGCGACAGAGGGCTCCTACGAGCAGTACTTC.

The chain carries TRBV6-1 and TRBJ2-1; 12 bases match TRBD2. Trimming cost V 6 bases and J 10 bases; bases outside gene matches: 7. Germline CDR1 is MNHNS and CDR2 is SASEGT. This CDR3 is built from 14 residues. CDR3 in DNA: TGTGCCAGCAGGCGACTAGCGGGAGTGGGGGAGCAGTTCTTC. Its translation: CASRRLAGVGEQFF.

The CDR3 bases are TGTGCCACCATAAGCGGTAGGGATTTCAGGACAGATACGCAGTATTTT. Its protein product is CATISGRDFRTDTQYF. The V and J genes are TRBV10-3 and TRBJ2-3; possibly TRBD2 for D (5 bases). The CDR3 covers 16 residues. From germline, CDR1 is ENHRY and CDR2 SYGVKD. Between the trimmed V and J ends, which lost 10 bases and 3 bases, there was a span of 23 bases.

This clone was observed a few times. The chain links TRBV19 to TRBJ2-1, with D unresolved. The length of the CDR3 is 13 residues. Trimming took off 3 bases at V and 5 bases at J, with 8 bases between the two ends. The germline CDR1 and CDR2 sequences are LNHDA and SQIVND (reference sequence). CDR3 protein: CASSMLKDNEQFF. The CDR3 DNA sequence: TGTGCCAGTAGTATGTTAAAGGACAATGAGCAGTTCTTC.

This clone was found once. The rearrangement joins TRBV2 to TRBJ2-3, with a possible D match to TRBD2 (5 bases). Deletions cut 8 bases from V and 1 base from J, with 16 bases between. CDR3 length: 15 residues. From germline, CDR1 is SNHLY and CDR2 FYNNEI. The DNA of the CDR3 is TGTGCCAGCCGTCCAAGCCTCGGGGGCACAGATACGCAGTATTTT. Its protein product is CASRPSLGGTDTQYF.

The chain links TRBV9 to TRBJ2-1; D unresolved. Germline lookup yields CDR1 SGDLS and CDR2 YYNGEE. The CDR3 is 14 amino acids. V was cut by 4 bases and J by 0 bases, with 8 bases left in between. CDR3 amino acids: CASSPRSSYNEQFF. CDR3 DNA sequence: TGTGCCAGCAGCCCCAGGAGCTCCTACAATGAGCAGTTCTTC.

This clone has a single count. This chain links TRBV19 with TRBJ2-1; D is undetermined. V was shortened by 4 bases and J by 4 bases, with 5 bases between the two germline ends. The CDR3 totals 12 residues. Germline V lookup: CDR1 LNHDA, CDR2 SQIVND (reference sequence). CDR3: CASSKQYNEQFF. The CDR3 nucleotides read TGTGCCAGTAGTAAACAGTACAATGAGCAGTTCTTC.

Comments on this clone: The sample has other DNA sequences that encode this CDR3 too. The chain has TRBV29-1 and TRBJ2-3; D is unclear. Looked up from germline, CDR1 is SQVTM and CDR2 is ANQGSEA. The CDR3 is 10 residues long. The V and J ends lost 5 bases and 1 base respectively, with 1 base between them. The CDR3 coding sequence is TGCAGCGTTCGCACAGATACGCAGTATTTT. Encoded protein: CSVRTDTQYF.

This clone was observed once. The chain employs TRBV7-9 and TRBJ2-1; 9 bases line up with TRBD2. The germline V gene has CDR1 SEHNR and CDR2 FQNEAQ (reference sequence). The CDR3 is 15 residues long. V gave up 6 bases and J gave up 3 bases; unmatched junction bases: 6. The DNA for the CDR3 is TGTGCCAGCAGTAGCGGGAGTGCGAGCTACAATGAGCAGTTCTTC. Protein product: CASSSGSASYNEQFF.

In the case of this clone: This specimen includes other DNA sequences encoding the same CDR3. The V gene is TRBV5-4, the J gene TRBJ1-1, with D perhaps TRBD1 (5 bases). Looked up from germline, CDR1 is SGHNT and CDR2 is YYREEE (reference sequence). V was cut by 3 bases and J by 3 bases, with 12 bases left in between. The CDR3 runs to 14 residues. CDR3 nucleotides: TGTGCCAGCAGCTATGGTCGGGGGGACACTGAAGCTTTCTTT. It yields the protein CASSYGRGDTEAFF. The full variable domain, its missing parts supplied by reference TRBV5-4 and TRBJ1-1, is ETGVTQSPTHLIKTRGQQVTLRCSSQSGHNTVSWYQQALGQGPQFIFQYYREEENGRGNFPPRFSGLQFPNYSSELNVNALELDDSALYLCASSYGRGDTEAFFGQGTRLTVV.

The chain uses TRBV7-9 and TRBJ1-3; D call uncertain. The germline V and J ends were trimmed by 5 bases and 7 bases, with 15 bases remaining between them. Germline V gives CDR1 SEHNR, CDR2 FQNEAQ (reference sequence). CDR3 length equals 14 residues. Here the CDR3 DNA reads TGTGCCAGCAGCCTCACGACGTCCCAGAACACCATATATTTT. It encodes CASSLTTSQNTIYF.

The chain uses TRBV14 and TRBJ1-5; D is unclear. V was shortened by 1 base and J by 5 bases, with 6 bases between the two germline ends. The germline gives CDR1 SGHDN, CDR2 FVKESK. The CDR3 length is 13 residues. CDR3 amino acids: CASSQGLDQPQHF. CDR3 in DNA: TGTGCCAGCAGCCAAGGTCTAGATCAGCCCCAGCATTTT.

This chain connects TRBV27 to TRBJ2-7; possibly TRBD1 or TRBD2 for D (5 bases each). The CDR3 runs 13 residues. V shed 6 bases and J shed 0 bases, with 9 bases lying between them. Germline V lookup: CDR1 MNHEY, CDR2 SMNVEV (reference sequence). The CDR3: CASSHGTSYEQYF. The CDR3 nucleotides are TGTGCCAGCAGCCATGGGACCTCCTACGAGCAGTACTTC.

The genes are TRBV14 and TRBJ2-7; a possible D gene is TRBD2 (5 bases). The CDR3 sequence is 14 residues long. V lost 4 bases and J 4 bases, leaving 14 bases between the germline ends. Germline CDR1 reads SGHDN; CDR2 reads FVKESK. The CDR3 coding sequence is TGTGCCAGCAGCCCCCCTGGGAGAGGGTACGAGCAGTACTTC. It specifies CASSPPGRGYEQYF.

The V and J genes are TRBV5-8 and TRBJ2-7; the D call may be TRBD1 or TRBD2 (5 bases each). Germline V CDR1 and CDR2: SGHTS, YDEGEE. The CDR3 consists of 14 residues. V dropped 2 bases and J dropped 0 bases, with 9 bases sitting between them. The CDR3, as DNA: TGTGCCAGCAGCTTTGAGGGGCCCTCCTACGAGCAGTACTTC. Protein product: CASSFEGPSYEQYF.

This clone was seen a handful of times. The chain is built from TRBV13 and TRBJ1-2; D unclear. The CDR3 runs 12 residues. The germline V gene has CDR1 PRHDT and CDR2 FYEKMQ (reference sequence). V lost 0 bases to trimming and J lost 7 bases, with 6 bases between them. The chain's CDR3 is CASSLGKAGYTF. DNA for the CDR3: TGTGCCAGCAGCTTAGGGAAGGCTGGCTACACCTTC.

The chain carries TRBV7-2 and TRBJ2-1; no firm D call. Trimming took off 2 bases at V and 10 bases at J, with 12 bases between the two ends. The CDR3 contains 13 residues. Germline V CDR1 and CDR2: SGHTA, FQGNSA. CDR3 amino acids: CASSLQTRVEQFF. The CDR3 nucleotides are TGTGCCAGCAGCTTACAAACCAGAGTAGAGCAGTTCTTC.

The J gene is TRBJ2-3, the V gene TRBV29-1; 10 bases map to TRBD1. Germline assignment: CDR1 SQVTM and CDR2 ANQGSEA. CDR3 size: 14 residues. V lost 3 bases and J lost 5; bases outside the gene matches: 5. CDR3 in DNA: TGCAGCGTTGATTCAGGACAGGGGGTAGATACGCAGTATTTT. Translating it yields CSVDSGQGVDTQYF.

The chain carries TRBV15 and TRBJ2-7; 7 nucleotides agree with TRBD1. This CDR3 contains 15 residues. Per germline, CDR1 LNHNV and CDR2 YYDKDF (reference sequence). The ends lost 1 base at V and 1 base at J; junction bases unmatched: 4. CDR3 region: CATSRARTGSYEQYF. CDR3 coding DNA: TGTGCCACCAGCAGAGCTCGGACAGGTTCCTACGAGCAGTACTTC.